The 13 T cell receptor beta chains below all came from one sample that was sequenced in a study of T cell repertoires in cytomegalovirus infection. TCRdb reprocessed the reads with MiXCR, giving one entry per CDR3 protein. The sample yields under 800,000 distinct CDR3 sequences, approximately 24% seen once. Specimen: CD8+ T cells from PBMCs. The receptors shown here come from a human donor in good health (CMV status not recorded). Some clones in this sample may be carry-over from other donors' samples.

The V gene is TRBV3-1, the J gene TRBJ2-5; no clear D. The CDR3 is 13 amino acids. With 3 bases removed from V and 5 bases from J, the gap between germline ends came to 10 bases. The V gene's germline CDR1 is LGHDT and CDR2 YNNKEL (reference sequence). CDR3 in amino acids: CASSQVDRETQYF. The CDR3, as DNA: TGTGCCAGCAGCCAGGTCGATCGGGAGACCCAGTACTTC.

Comment on this clonotype: The conserved final phenylalanine or tryptophan is absent from the CDR3, which likely points to a read error. The chain links TRBV2 to TRBJ2-2; TRBD1 agrees at 8 bases. Trimming removed 11 bases from V and 4 bases from J; junction bases left unmatched: 12. Germline values: CDR1 SNHLY, CDR2 FYNNEI. The CDR3 is 15 amino acids. As DNA, the CDR3 is TGTGCCTCCGAGACCGGGACAGGTTCCACCGGGGAGCTGTTTTAT. Translating gives CASETGTGSTGELFY.

This clonotype was seen more than once but under ten times. The chain links TRBV6-5 to TRBJ1-4, with D perhaps matching TRBD1 (5 bases). V was shortened by 11 bases and J by 4 bases, with 5 bases between the two germline ends. Germline CDR1 is MNHEY and CDR2 is SVGAGI. The CDR3 spans 10 residues. CDR3 nucleotide sequence: TGTGCCGGACATAATGAAAAACTGTTTTTT. It encodes CAGHNEKLFF.

This clonotype has a handful of counts. The chain joins TRBV6-5 to TRBJ2-1; D tentatively fits TRBD1 or TRBD2 (6 bases each). Germline V gene data show CDR1 as MNHEY and CDR2 as SVGAGI. Trimming left V 6 bases short and J 7 bases short, with 19 bases between. CDR3 length: 15 residues. CDR3 in DNA: TGTGCCAGCAGACCCCCCGGCCGGGGGCGAAATGAGCAGTTCTTC. Residues: CASRPPGRGRNEQFF.

This clonotype was observed a few times. The V call is TRBV24-1, the J call TRBJ1-1; 11 nucleotides align to TRBD1. V shed 7 bases and J 3 bases; nucleotides not matched to a gene: 6. CDR3 length: 15 residues. CDR1 and CDR2 from the germline V gene are KGHDR and SFDVKD. The CDR3 loop reads CATRDRGRAYTEAFF. The CDR3 region has the DNA TGTGCCACCAGGGACAGGGGGCGCGCGTACACTGAAGCTTTCTTT.

The chain is built from TRBV25-1 and TRBJ2-1; the match to TRBD2 covers 8 bases. V was clipped by 3 bases and J by 6 bases; unmatched bases: 4. Germline lookup yields CDR1 MGHDK and CDR2 SYGVNS. The CDR3 totals 14 residues. The CDR3 sequence is CASSEAGGLNEQFF. The CDR3 DNA sequence: TGTGCCAGCAGTGAGGCGGGGGGCCTCAATGAGCAGTTCTTC.

This clonotype was counted a few times. The genes are TRBV27 and TRBJ1-5; the D gene is possibly TRBD1 (5 bases). Per the germline V gene, CDR1 is MNHEY and CDR2 is SMNVEV (reference sequence). The length of the CDR3 is 14 residues. The chain's CDR3 is CGSRAGLSNQPQHF. DNA for the CDR3: TGTGGCTCCAGGGCGGGGCTGAGCAATCAGCCCCAGCATTTT.

The chain links TRBV19 to TRBJ1-1; 7 bases are shared with TRBD1. The CDR3 sequence is 14 residues long. Trimming took 7 bases from V and 1 from J; bases not matched to a gene: 6. Germline V gene data show CDR1 as LNHDA and CDR2 as SQIVND (reference sequence). CDR3 sequence (DNA): TGTGCCAGTACGGAGACAGGGCAGAACACTGAAGCTTTCTTT. This sequence encodes CASTETGQNTEAFF.

This rearrangement joins TRBV2 to TRBJ2-1, with 7 bases identical to TRBD2. Germline V gene sequence: CDR1 SNHLY, CDR2 FYNNEI. The junction had 7 bases not matched to a gene; V was cut back by 3 bases and J by 5 bases. This CDR3 is 15 amino acids long. CDR3 sequence: CASSDKRGIDNEQFF. The CDR3 DNA follows: TGTGCCAGCAGTGATAAGCGGGGAATCGACAATGAGCAGTTCTTC.

The chain has TRBV20-1 and TRBJ1-3, with D uncertain. V was cut by 0 bases and J by 3 bases, with 6 bases left in between. The CDR3 contains 13 residues. Germline V gives CDR1 DFQATT, CDR2 SNEGSKA (reference sequence). The CDR3 loop reads CSARDLSGNTIYF. The CDR3 nucleotides read TGCAGTGCTAGAGATTTGAGTGGAAACACCATATATTTT.

Worth noting for this clonotype: Possible read error: a much larger clone is one base away. CDR3 DNA sequence: TGTGTCAGCAGCTTAGGGCAGGGGGGATTCGATGAGCAGTTCTTC. It yields the protein CVSSLGQGGFDEQFF. The chain carries TRBV7-2 and TRBJ2-1; tentative D call: TRBD1 (7 bases). CDR3 size: 15 residues. Germline-derived CDR1 and CDR2 are SGHTA and FQGNSA.

V usage is TRBV7-9 and J usage is TRBJ1-2; no clear D. Germline V gives CDR1 SEHNR, CDR2 FQNEAQ (reference sequence). The CDR3 covers 11 residues. The V end was cut by 0 bases, the J end by 6 bases, with 2 bases between. The CDR3 sequence: CASSLAHGYTF. In DNA form, the CDR3 reads TGTGCCAGCAGCTTAGCCCATGGCTACACCTTC. Based on the CDR3 plus reference TRBV7-9 and TRBJ1-2, the full variable domain is DTGVSQNPRHKITKRGQNVTFRCDPISEHNRLYWYRQTLGQGPEFLTYFQNEAQLEKSRLLSDRFSAERPKGSFSTLEIQRTEQGDSAMYLCASSLAHGYTFGSGTRLTVV.

CDR3: CASSVAIGDEKLFF. CDR3 coding DNA: TGTGCCAGCAGTGTCGCCATTGGGGATGAAAAACTGTTTTTT. V gene TRBV6-1 combines with J gene TRBJ1-4; D is unresolved. The ends were cut back, 4 bases at V and 6 bases at J, with 12 bases in the middle. From germline, CDR1 is MNHNS and CDR2 SASEGT. The CDR3 loop spans 14 amino acids.